These 12 T cell receptor beta chains originate from one sample sequenced in a study of spatial heterogeneity in lung cancer. The time point here: sample taken at primary tumor resection. TCRdb redid the calling of the 5' RACE reads with MiXCR, one entry per CDR3 protein. The repertoire holds around 45,000 distinct CDR3 sequences, with roughly an eighth as singletons. Sequenced material: PBMCs, taken at surgery. The source is a male donor with early-stage non-small cell lung cancer.

The gene calls are TRBV20-1 and TRBJ2-7, with D uncertain. V was trimmed by 0 bases and J by 1 base, leaving 10 bases between them. This CDR3 comprises 14 residues. From germline, CDR1 is DFQATT and CDR2 SNEGSKA (reference sequence). The CDR3, as DNA: TGCAGTGCTAGAGATCTCCTGGGGTCCTACGAGCAGTACTTC. Its translation: CSARDLLGSYEQYF.

This clonotype has only a few counts. The chain has TRBV9 and TRBJ2-7; a weak D match, TRBD1 (5 bases). The V end was cut by 7 bases, the J end by 0 bases, with 14 bases between. Germline V CDR1 and CDR2: SGDLS, YYNGEE. The CDR3 sequence is 14 residues long. The CDR3: CASALAGHSYEQYF. As DNA, the CDR3 is TGTGCCAGCGCACTGGCAGGGCACTCCTACGAGCAGTACTTC.

This clonotype was detected many times. The chain links TRBV10-2 to TRBJ2-7; D is possibly TRBD1 (5 bases). CDR3 length: 14 amino acids. Trimming removed 6 bases at V and 0 bases at J, with 12 bases between. Per the germline V gene, CDR1 is WSHSY and CDR2 is SAAADI. The CDR3: CASSQGRTSYEQYF. The CDR3 region has the DNA TGCGCCAGCAGCCAGGGAAGGACCTCCTACGAGCAGTACTTC.

This clonotype was seen repeatedly, ten times or more. The rearrangement joins TRBV12-3 or TRBV12-4 to TRBJ2-6; 8 positions agree with TRBD1. There are 17 residues in the CDR3. J was trimmed by 1 base and V by 3 bases; bases with no gene match: 5. The DNA for the CDR3 is TGTGCCAGCAGTTTCTCAGGGGGCACATCTGGGGCCAACGTCCTGACTTTC. This encodes CASSFSGGTSGANVLTF.

The rearrangement joins TRBV12-3 or TRBV12-4 to TRBJ1-5; unclear D gene. V lost 3 bases and J lost 2, with 11 bases in between. This CDR3 is built from 15 residues. CDR3 sequence: CASSLNQDGNQPQHF. The DNA for the CDR3 is TGTGCCAGCAGTTTGAATCAGGACGGCAATCAGCCCCAGCATTTT.

CDR3 sequence reads: CASSLFSGGYNEQFF. The DNA of the CDR3 is TGTGCCAGCAGTTTATTTAGCGGGGGCTACAATGAGCAGTTCTTC. The chain combines TRBV12-3 or TRBV12-4 with TRBJ2-1, with 9 positions matching TRBD2. The CDR3 runs to 15 residues. Trimming cost V 2 bases and J 3 bases; bases outside gene matches: 2.

This clonotype was observed a few times. The gene calls are TRBV2 and TRBJ2-7, with D perhaps matching TRBD1 (6 bases). Germline lookup yields CDR1 SNHLY and CDR2 FYNNEI. Trimming left V 2 bases short and J 5 bases short, with 16 bases between. The CDR3 extends over 15 amino acids. The CDR3 region is CASSELGQGTNEQYF. As DNA, the CDR3 is TGTGCCAGCAGTGAATTGGGTCAGGGGACCAACGAGCAGTACTTC.

The chain recombines TRBV29-1 with TRBJ1-6; D is ambiguous. The CDR3 has 12 amino acids. Trimming left V 4 bases short and J 7 bases short, with 8 bases between. CDR1 and CDR2 from the germline V gene are SQVTM and ANQGSEA. This chain's CDR3 is CSVGEGNSPLHF. The CDR3 DNA reads TGCAGCGTTGGGGAGGGAAATTCACCCCTCCACTTT. Looking up the rest from reference TRBV29-1 and TRBJ1-6 gives the full variable domain: SAVISQKPSRDICQRGTSLTIQCQVDSQVTMMFWYRQQPGQSLTLIATANQGSEATYESGFVIDKFPISRPNLTFSTLTVSNMSPEDSSIYLCSVGEGNSPLHFGNGTRLTVT.

The V gene is TRBV4-2, the J gene TRBJ2-3, with 12 bases lining up with TRBD2. V was clipped by 2 bases and J by 6 bases; unmatched bases: 6. The germline CDR1 and CDR2 sequences are LGHNA and YNFKEQ. The CDR3 consists of 16 residues. CDR3: CASSQTTSGSEDTQYF. CDR3 nucleotide sequence: TGTGCCAGCAGCCAAACGACTAGCGGGAGCGAGGATACGCAGTATTTT.

The CDR3 here is CAWDQVPGLAGVETQYF. The CDR3 DNA follows: TGTGCCTGGGACCAAGTCCCGGGACTAGCGGGAGTGGAGACCCAGTACTTC. The chain joins TRBV30 to TRBJ2-5, with 14 bases matching TRBD2. The CDR3 loop spans 17 amino acids. Germline lookup yields CDR1 GTSNPN and CDR2 SVGIG (reference sequence). With V trimmed by 5 bases and J by 5 bases, 13 bases remained unmatched.

This clonotype came up many times. The chain carries TRBV28 and TRBJ1-4; D remains unclear. Germline lookup yields CDR1 MDHEN and CDR2 SYDVKM. Trimming shortened V by 2 bases and J by 10 bases, and 11 bases separated the two germline ends. This CDR3 is 13 amino acids long. The CDR3 bases are TGTGCCAGCAGTTTACCCGCGGGTGCAAAACTGTTTTTT. It yields the protein CASSLPAGAKLFF.

This clonotype has more than one count but fewer than ten. The V call is TRBV5-4, the J call TRBJ2-3, with TRBD2 identical over 10 bases. Germline CDR1 and CDR2: SGHNT and YYREEE (reference sequence). This CDR3 is 15 amino acids long. The V segment lost 1 base and the J segment 4 bases; nucleotides outside the gene matches: 3. The CDR3 loop is CASSLTSGAADTQYF. DNA of the CDR3: TGTGCCAGCAGCTTGACTAGCGGGGCGGCAGATACGCAGTATTTT.